This TCR beta chain appears in the sequencing data of a study of beta chain features in type 1 diabetes. V gave up 1 base and J gave up 6 bases, with 5 bases separating them. Germline values: CDR1 SGHDT, CDR2 YYEEEE. The CDR3 totals 11 residues. A few counts support this clone. Its antigen is unidentified. Expressed TCRB transcripts were sequenced because the entire RNA isolate underwent reverse transcription. Here immunoSEQ multiplex PCR was the method, and the copy in TCRdb shows in-frame clones only, minus some. This table holds around 250,000 clones, over 11% found once. Overall study findings and caveats: Moderately but significantly shorter TCRB CDR3s were found in Type 1 diabetes patients in all four CD4+ subsets.

This receptor was obtained from a man in his thirties or forties with type 1 diabetes. V and J are TRBV5-6 and TRBJ2-7; D gene unclear. Specimen: naive CD4+ T cells from blood. The CDR3 bases are TGTGCCAGCAGCTTGAACGGCGAGCAGTACTTC. Protein: CASSLNGEQYF.